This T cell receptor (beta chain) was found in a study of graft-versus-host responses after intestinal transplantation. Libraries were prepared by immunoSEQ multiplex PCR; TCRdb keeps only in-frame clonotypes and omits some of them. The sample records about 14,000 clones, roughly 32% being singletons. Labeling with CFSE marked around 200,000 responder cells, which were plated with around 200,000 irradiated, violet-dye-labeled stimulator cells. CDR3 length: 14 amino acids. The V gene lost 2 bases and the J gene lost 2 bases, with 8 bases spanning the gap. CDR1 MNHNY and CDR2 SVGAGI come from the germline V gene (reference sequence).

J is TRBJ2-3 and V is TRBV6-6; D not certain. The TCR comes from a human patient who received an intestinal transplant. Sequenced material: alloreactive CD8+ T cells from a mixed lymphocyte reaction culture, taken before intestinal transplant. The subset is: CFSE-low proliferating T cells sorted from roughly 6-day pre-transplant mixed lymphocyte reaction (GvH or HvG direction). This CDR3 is CASSYLRNTDTQYF. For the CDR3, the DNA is TGTGCCAGCAGTTACCTGCGGAACACAGATACGCAGTATTTT.